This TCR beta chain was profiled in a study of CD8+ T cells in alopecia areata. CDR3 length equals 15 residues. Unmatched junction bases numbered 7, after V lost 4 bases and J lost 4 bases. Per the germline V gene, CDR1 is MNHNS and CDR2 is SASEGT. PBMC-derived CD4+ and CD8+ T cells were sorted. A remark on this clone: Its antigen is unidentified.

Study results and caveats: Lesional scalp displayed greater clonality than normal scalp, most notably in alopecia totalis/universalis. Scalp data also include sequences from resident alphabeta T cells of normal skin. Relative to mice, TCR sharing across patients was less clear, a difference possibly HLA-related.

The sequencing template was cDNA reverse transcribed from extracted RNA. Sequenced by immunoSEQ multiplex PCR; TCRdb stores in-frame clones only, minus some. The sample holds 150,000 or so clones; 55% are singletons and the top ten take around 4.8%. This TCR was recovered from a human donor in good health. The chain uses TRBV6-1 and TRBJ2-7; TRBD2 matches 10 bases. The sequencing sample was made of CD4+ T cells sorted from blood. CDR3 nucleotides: TGTGCCAGCAGTGCCGCTAGCGGGAGCCCATACGAGCAGTACTTC. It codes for CASSAASGSPYEQYF.